Included here is one T cell receptor beta chain sequence, with context. The antigen remains undetermined. Generated by immunoSEQ multiplex PCR, the TCRdb table keeps only in-frame clones and is missing some. There are over 8,500 clones in the sample; 70% to 75% occur only once, and about 22% lies in the top ten. This sample was included in a study of T cell clones after liver transplantation. The overall study: Third-party-reactive TCRbeta sequences from pre-transplant mixed lymphocyte reactions served as antigen-independent comparators. Three of the eight recipients were HCV-positive; the rest had non-autoimmune, non-viral transplant indications. The study, taken as a whole, reports: Graft donor-reactive T cells possibly entered the graft instead of undergoing deletion. In two subjects, few donor cells limited the measurable donor-reactive repertoire.

Trimming at V came to 6 bases and at J to 5 bases, leaving 14 bases not matched to a gene. This CDR3 has 16 residues. Looked up from germline, CDR1 is MNHEY and CDR2 is SMNVEV (reference sequence). The sample was CD4+ T cells from blood, taken roughly 30 months after liver transplant. The V call is TRBV27, the J call TRBJ1-1; 8 bases are a match to TRBD1. The origin of this receptor is a human patient who received a liver transplant. Part of the T cells may come from the graft donor. CDR3 protein: CASRHKLRGQGTEAFF. In DNA form, the CDR3 reads TGTGCCAGCAGACACAAACTCAGGGGGCAAGGAACTGAAGCTTTCTTT.